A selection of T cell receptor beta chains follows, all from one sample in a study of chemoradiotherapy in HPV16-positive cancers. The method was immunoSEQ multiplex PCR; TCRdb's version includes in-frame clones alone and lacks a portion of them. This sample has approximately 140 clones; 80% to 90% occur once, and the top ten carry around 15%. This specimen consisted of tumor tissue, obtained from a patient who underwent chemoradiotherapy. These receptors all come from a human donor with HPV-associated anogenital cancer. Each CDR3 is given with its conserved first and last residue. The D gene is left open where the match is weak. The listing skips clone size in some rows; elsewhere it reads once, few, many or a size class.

cdr3_nt: TGTGCCAGCAGCCAAGTGGGGGGGACAGCTAATGAAAAACTGTTTTTT
cdr3_aa: CASSQVGGTANEKLFF
d_call: TRBD1
j_call: TRBJ1-4
clone_size: .
v_call: TRBV14

cdr3_nt: TGTGCCAGCAGCCCCGGTGGGGACTATGGCTACACCTTC
cdr3_aa: CASSPGGDYGYTF
d_call: .
j_call: TRBJ1-2
clone_size: .
v_call: TRBV7-8

cdr3_nt: TGTGCCAGCAGTGTCCTAGCGGGAAACAGAGGCGAGCAGTACTTC
cdr3_aa: CASSVLAGNRGEQYF
d_call: TRBD2
j_call: TRBJ2-7
clone_size: .
v_call: TRBV25-1

cdr3_nt: TGCGCCAGCAGTGGGGGGATAGGACCGTACCTATATGGCTACACCTTC
cdr3_aa: CASSGGIGPYLYGYTF
d_call: .
j_call: TRBJ1-2
clone_size: .
v_call: TRBV10-2

cdr3_nt: TGTGCCAGCAGTCCCTCCCGGGAGGGAGGGTCTTTCTTT
cdr3_aa: CASSPSREGGSFF
d_call: .
j_call: TRBJ1-1
clone_size: .
v_call: TRBV27

cdr3_nt: TGTGCCAGCAGTTTCCCGACCTCAGGCAACTCCTACGAGCAGTACTTC
cdr3_aa: CASSFPTSGNSYEQYF
d_call: .
j_call: TRBJ2-7
clone_size: .
v_call: TRBV27

cdr3_nt: TGTGCCAGCAGTTACATGGCAGGGGTGAATTCACCCCTCCACTTT
cdr3_aa: CASSYMAGVNSPLHF
d_call: .
j_call: TRBJ1-6
clone_size: .
v_call: TRBV6-5

cdr3_nt: TGTGCCAGCAGCAAGGTAGGCCCAGTGGGGACCCAGTACTTC
cdr3_aa: CASSKVGPVGTQYF
d_call: .
j_call: TRBJ2-5
clone_size: .
v_call: TRBV21-1

cdr3_nt: TGTGCCAGAAGCCTCCTAGTGGCCTACGAGCAGTACTTC
cdr3_aa: CARSLLVAYEQYF
d_call: .
j_call: TRBJ2-7
clone_size: few
v_call: TRBV5-3

cdr3_nt: TGTGCCAGTAGTATGGTGGAACCCCGGGATGAGCAGTTCTTC
cdr3_aa: CASSMVEPRDEQFF
d_call: .
j_call: TRBJ2-1
clone_size: .
v_call: TRBV19

cdr3_nt: TGCGCCAGCAGCTTGGGGGGGACCGGAAATTACGAGCAGTACTTC
cdr3_aa: CASSLGGTGNYEQYF
d_call: .
j_call: TRBJ2-7
clone_size: .
v_call: TRBV5-1

cdr3_nt: TGTGCCAGCAGCCCACGGTTAGCCTCTGAAGCTTTCTTT
cdr3_aa: CASSPRLASEAFF
d_call: .
j_call: TRBJ1-1
clone_size: .
v_call: TRBV7-2

cdr3_nt: TGCGCCAGCAGCTTGAACCCTTCTGGAAACACCATATATTTT
cdr3_aa: CASSLNPSGNTIYF
d_call: .
j_call: TRBJ1-3
clone_size: once
v_call: TRBV5-1

cdr3_nt: TGTGCCAGTAGTCCCCCCCCGACAGGGGAAGTGCCCGCCGGGGATGAGCAGTTCTTC
cdr3_aa: CASSPPPTGEVPAGDEQFF
d_call: TRBD1
j_call: TRBJ2-1
clone_size: .
v_call: TRBV19

cdr3_nt: TGTGCCAGCAGTCAGACAGGTGAAAAACTGTTTTTT
cdr3_aa: CASSQTGEKLFF
d_call: .
j_call: TRBJ1-4
clone_size: .
v_call: TRBV7-8

cdr3_nt: TGTGCCAGCAGTGGATTGGGGCGGAGCTCCTACAATGAGCAGTTCTTC
cdr3_aa: CASSGLGRSSYNEQFF
d_call: .
j_call: TRBJ2-1
clone_size: few
v_call: TRBV25-1

cdr3_nt: TGTGCCAGCACTGCAGCGGGAAGATACGAGCAGTACTTC
cdr3_aa: CASTAAGRYEQYF
d_call: TRBD2
j_call: TRBJ2-7
clone_size: few
v_call: TRBV6-6

cdr3_nt: TGTGCCAGCACCCCGGCAGGACAGGGATTTCAGCCCCAGCATTTT
cdr3_aa: CASTPAGQGFQPQHF
d_call: TRBD1
j_call: TRBJ1-5
clone_size: .
v_call: TRBV27

cdr3_nt: TGTGCCAGCAGCTCCCCGTTGACAGACCCATCTAACTATGGCTACACCTTC
cdr3_aa: CASSSPLTDPSNYGYTF
d_call: .
j_call: TRBJ1-2
clone_size: .
v_call: TRBV7-3

cdr3_nt: TGTGCCAGCAGCTTTCCCCGGGAGGGAGATGTCTCCTACAATGAGCAGTTCTTC
cdr3_aa: CASSFPREGDVSYNEQFF
d_call: .
j_call: TRBJ2-1
clone_size: .
v_call: TRBV12-1

cdr3_nt: TGTGCCAGCAGCGCGTCCTACGAGCAGTACTTC
cdr3_aa: CASSASYEQYF
d_call: .
j_call: TRBJ2-7
clone_size: .
v_call: TRBV11-3

cdr3_nt: TGTGCCAGCAGCCCTAGAGGACGAGATACGCAGTATTTT
cdr3_aa: CASSPRGRDTQYF
d_call: .
j_call: TRBJ2-3
clone_size: .
v_call: TRBV7-2

cdr3_nt: TGTGCCAGTAGTCCTCTAGCGGGGGCGAACACCGGGGAGCTGTTTTTT
cdr3_aa: CASSPLAGANTGELFF
d_call: TRBD2
j_call: TRBJ2-2
clone_size: once
v_call: TRBV19

cdr3_nt: TGCGCCAGCAGCTTGGCGGGTGGGCAGGTAACCTACGAGCAGTACTTC
cdr3_aa: CASSLAGGQVTYEQYF
d_call: .
j_call: TRBJ2-7
clone_size: once
v_call: TRBV5-1

cdr3_nt: TGTGCCAGCAGTTACCGGGACTCCTACACCGGGGAGCTGTTTTTT
cdr3_aa: CASSYRDSYTGELFF
d_call: .
j_call: TRBJ2-2
clone_size: .
v_call: TRBV6-5

cdr3_nt: TGTGCCTGGAGTCGTGGGACTAGCGGTAACACAGATACGCAGTATTTT
cdr3_aa: CAWSRGTSGNTDTQYF
d_call: TRBD2
j_call: TRBJ2-3
clone_size: .
v_call: TRBV30

cdr3_nt: TGTGCCAGCAAAGGAAGCTCCTACGAGCAGTACTTC
cdr3_aa: CASKGSSYEQYF
d_call: .
j_call: TRBJ2-7
clone_size: .
v_call: TRBV6-1

cdr3_nt: TGTGCCAGCAGCCGGACAGCACTCAATGAGCAGTTCTTC
cdr3_aa: CASSRTALNEQFF
d_call: .
j_call: TRBJ2-1
clone_size: .
v_call: TRBV6-5

cdr3_nt: TGCGCCAGCTCCGCGGGGGGCTTGAACACCGGGGAGCTGTTTTTT
cdr3_aa: CASSAGGLNTGELFF
d_call: TRBD2
j_call: TRBJ2-2
clone_size: once
v_call: TRBV10-1

cdr3_nt: TGTGCCAGCAGTGAAAGGGCCATGCTCTCCTACGAGCAGTACTTC
cdr3_aa: CASSERAMLSYEQYF
d_call: .
j_call: TRBJ2-7
clone_size: .
v_call: TRBV2

cdr3_nt: TGTGCCAGCAGTTATCCGGTACAGCGCAATCAGCCCCAGCATTTT
cdr3_aa: CASSYPVQRNQPQHF
d_call: .
j_call: TRBJ1-5
clone_size: .
v_call: TRBV6-6

cdr3_nt: TGTGCCAGCAGCTCCGGGAGGGGTAGCCCTAATGAAAAACTGTTTTTT
cdr3_aa: CASSSGRGSPNEKLFF
d_call: .
j_call: TRBJ1-4
clone_size: .
v_call: TRBV7-9

cdr3_nt: TGTGCCTGGAGTGAGACGGGGACTAGCGGGACCCAATGGTACATTCAGTACTTC
cdr3_aa: CAWSETGTSGTQWYIQYF
d_call: TRBD2
j_call: TRBJ2-4
clone_size: few
v_call: TRBV30

cdr3_nt: TGTGCCAGCAGTTTATCGGGCTCACAGGGATACCTCACCTACGAGCAGTACTTC
cdr3_aa: CASSLSGSQGYLTYEQYF
d_call: .
j_call: TRBJ2-7
clone_size: .
v_call: TRBV27

cdr3_nt: TGTGCCAGCAGCCGCCTAGCGGGAGTTCCCACAACTCTTACGAACACCGGGGAGCTGTTTTTT
cdr3_aa: CASSRLAGVPTTLTNTGELFF
d_call: TRBD2
j_call: TRBJ2-2
clone_size: .
v_call: TRBV7-6

cdr3_nt: TGTGCCAGCAGTGGGACAACCCGATCCTACGAGCAGTACTTC
cdr3_aa: CASSGTTRSYEQYF
d_call: .
j_call: TRBJ2-7
clone_size: .
v_call: TRBV25-1

cdr3_nt: TGTGCCAGCAGCTTCCCCCGCAGGGAGTACGAGCAGTACTTC
cdr3_aa: CASSFPRREYEQYF
d_call: .
j_call: TRBJ2-7
clone_size: .
v_call: TRBV7-9

cdr3_nt: TGTGCCAGTAGTGAGACAGCCAATTCACCCCTCCACTTT
cdr3_aa: CASSETANSPLHF
d_call: .
j_call: TRBJ1-6
clone_size: .
v_call: TRBV19

cdr3_nt: TGTGCCATCAGTGAATTTTACGAGCAGTACTTC
cdr3_aa: CAISEFYEQYF
d_call: .
j_call: TRBJ2-7
clone_size: once
v_call: TRBV10-3

cdr3_nt: TGTGCCAGCAGTTACTCGGGCTACCACGAGCAGTACTTC
cdr3_aa: CASSYSGYHEQYF
d_call: .
j_call: TRBJ2-7
clone_size: .
v_call: TRBV6-5

cdr3_nt: TGTGCCAGTAGTATTGATAGAATCAATCAGCCCCAGCATTTT
cdr3_aa: CASSIDRINQPQHF
d_call: .
j_call: TRBJ1-5
clone_size: once
v_call: TRBV19

cdr3_nt: TGTGCTAGTGCCCCCAATATGGTCACCGGGGAGCTGTTTTTT
cdr3_aa: CASAPNMVTGELFF
d_call: .
j_call: TRBJ2-2
clone_size: .
v_call: TRBV12-5

cdr3_nt: TGCAGTGCTAGGCTCGGAAATACGCAGTATTTT
cdr3_aa: CSARLGNTQYF
d_call: .
j_call: TRBJ2-3
clone_size: .
v_call: TRBV20-1

cdr3_nt: TGTGCCAGCATGTTGACTGTGGCGCATGGCTACACCTTC
cdr3_aa: CASMLTVAHGYTF
d_call: .
j_call: TRBJ1-2
clone_size: .
v_call: TRBV11-2

cdr3_nt: TGCGCCAGCAGCCAGTTAGCGGGAGGGGGGAATGAGCAGTTCTTC
cdr3_aa: CASSQLAGGGNEQFF
d_call: TRBD2
j_call: TRBJ2-1
clone_size: .
v_call: TRBV4-1

cdr3_nt: TGTGCCAGTAGTATCCCCCGAGGAGATACGTCCTATGGCTACACCTTC
cdr3_aa: CASSIPRGDTSYGYTF
d_call: .
j_call: TRBJ1-2
clone_size: .
v_call: TRBV19

cdr3_nt: TGCAGCGTTGAAGTCACGGCAGGGATCAACTATGGCTACACCTTC
cdr3_aa: CSVEVTAGINYGYTF
d_call: .
j_call: TRBJ1-2
clone_size: .
v_call: TRBV29-1

cdr3_nt: TGTGCCAGCAGTTTATCTGGGGCCGATCAGCCCCAGCATTTT
cdr3_aa: CASSLSGADQPQHF
d_call: .
j_call: TRBJ1-5
clone_size: .
v_call: TRBV27

cdr3_nt: TGTGCCAGCAGTGAAAGGAGGATAGGGGGCGGTGAAAAACTGTTTTTT
cdr3_aa: CASSERRIGGGEKLFF
d_call: TRBD1
j_call: TRBJ1-4
clone_size: .
v_call: TRBV6-1

cdr3_nt: TGTGCCAGCAGCTTGGTTAGCGGGGATGATACGCAGTATTTT
cdr3_aa: CASSLVSGDDTQYF
d_call: TRBD2
j_call: TRBJ2-3
clone_size: .
v_call: TRBV5-6

cdr3_nt: TGCGCCGGCAGCCAATCATTTGGGGCAGGGTTCTATGGCTACACCTTC
cdr3_aa: CAGSQSFGAGFYGYTF
d_call: .
j_call: TRBJ1-2
clone_size: .
v_call: TRBV4-1

cdr3_nt: TGTGCCAGCAGCCCGGACAGTGACAATGAGCAGTTCTTC
cdr3_aa: CASSPDSDNEQFF
d_call: .
j_call: TRBJ2-1
clone_size: .
v_call: TRBV7-2

cdr3_nt: TGTGCCAGCAGGAAACAGGGGGCTTCACCCCTCCACTTT
cdr3_aa: CASRKQGASPLHF
d_call: TRBD1
j_call: TRBJ1-6
clone_size: .
v_call: TRBV6-5

cdr3_nt: TGTGCCATCAAACTGGACTCACCTCCTCGCCAGCCCCAGCATTTT
cdr3_aa: CAIKLDSPPRQPQHF
d_call: .
j_call: TRBJ1-5
clone_size: .
v_call: TRBV21-1